The rows below give T cell receptor beta chains drawn from one sample of a study of T cell responses to AZD1222 COVID-19 vaccine. The data were produced by immunoSEQ multiplex PCR, yet TCRdb's version contains in-frame clones alone and is incomplete. Of roughly 80,000 clones in the sample, over 75% are singletons; the top ten hold roughly 5.1%. Sequences were derived from peripheral blood, sampled on day 0 of MenACWY control vaccination. These receptors were collected from an adult in good health. CDR3s include the opening cysteine and the closing phenylalanine or tryptophan. D genes are given only for firm matches. A clone size is listed for some rows: how often the clone was seen (once, few, many), or a class if it is expanded.

clone size: -; J gene: TRBJ2-7; V gene: TRBV19; D gene: TRBD2; CDR3 length: 17; CDR3 protein: CASSIGRGTSSLYEQYF; CDR3 DNA: TGTGCCAGTAGTATTGGTAGAGGGACTAGCTCTCTGTACGAGCAGTACTTC
clone size: -; J gene: TRBJ2-4; V gene: TRBV7-9; D gene: -; CDR3 length: 12; CDR3 protein: CASSLEAGGQYF; CDR3 DNA: TGTGCCAGCAGCTTAGAGGCAGGGGGGCAGTACTTC
clone size: -; J gene: TRBJ2-7; V gene: TRBV5-1; D gene: -; CDR3 length: 13; CDR3 protein: CASSRDSEREQYF; CDR3 DNA: TGCGCCAGCAGCCGGGACTCGGAGAGGGAGCAGTACTTC
clone size: once; J gene: TRBJ2-7; V gene: TRBV7-8; D gene: -; CDR3 length: 12; CDR3 protein: CASSPTDYEQYF; CDR3 DNA: TGTGCCAGCAGCCCGACTGACTACGAGCAGTACTTC
clone size: few; J gene: TRBJ2-1; V gene: TRBV7-3; D gene: -; CDR3 length: 18; CDR3 protein: CASSSREGVPSKGNEQFF; CDR3 DNA: TGTGCCAGCAGCTCCCGAGAGGGGGTTCCATCAAAAGGGAATGAGCAGTTCTTC
clone size: -; J gene: TRBJ1-2; V gene: TRBV5-1; D gene: -; CDR3 length: 16; CDR3 protein: CASSLSLLGGSYGYTF; CDR3 DNA: TGCGCCAGCAGCTTATCCCTACTTGGAGGGTCCTATGGCTACACCTTC
clone size: -; J gene: TRBJ1-4; V gene: TRBV28; D gene: TRBD1; CDR3 length: 17; CDR3 protein: CASSLMSWTGGSEKLFF; CDR3 DNA: TGTGCCAGCAGTTTGATGTCCTGGACAGGGGGCTCTGAAAAACTGTTTTTT
clone size: -; J gene: TRBJ1-2; V gene: TRBV11-2; D gene: -; CDR3 length: 14; CDR3 protein: CASSLDTGTPGYTF; CDR3 DNA: TGTGCCAGCAGCTTAGACACCGGGACGCCTGGCTACACCTTC
clone size: -; J gene: TRBJ1-5; V gene: TRBV28; D gene: TRBD1; CDR3 length: 13; CDR3 protein: CASNPGQGVPQHF; CDR3 DNA: TGTGCCAGCAACCCGGGACAGGGAGTGCCCCAGCATTTT
clone size: -; J gene: TRBJ2-1; V gene: TRBV11-1; D gene: TRBD1; CDR3 length: 15; CDR3 protein: CASSRRDRDSHEQFF; CDR3 DNA: TGTGCCAGCAGCCGCCGGGACAGGGATTCCCATGAGCAGTTCTTC
clone size: few; J gene: TRBJ1-2; V gene: TRBV7-9; D gene: -; CDR3 length: 14; CDR3 protein: CASSPSGPQYGYTF; CDR3 DNA: TGTGCCAGCAGTCCTTCTGGGCCCCAATATGGCTACACCTTC
clone size: -; J gene: TRBJ2-1; V gene: TRBV14; D gene: -; CDR3 length: 12; CDR3 protein: CASSQGLAGEFF; CDR3 DNA: TGTGCCAGCAGCCAAGGGTTGGCAGGGGAGTTCTTC
clone size: -; J gene: TRBJ1-2; V gene: TRBV28; D gene: -; CDR3 length: 11; CDR3 protein: CASNNRRSWTF; CDR3 DNA: TGTGCCAGCAATAACCGAAGGAGTTGGACCTTC
clone size: -; J gene: TRBJ1-2; V gene: TRBV19; D gene: -; CDR3 length: 12; CDR3 protein: CASRETHYGYTF; CDR3 DNA: TGTGCCAGTAGGGAAACCCACTATGGCTACACCTTC
clone size: -; J gene: TRBJ1-2; V gene: TRBV11-2; D gene: -; CDR3 length: 16; CDR3 protein: CASSLSVPPENYGYTF; CDR3 DNA: TGTGCCAGCAGCTTAAGCGTCCCCCCCGAGAACTATGGCTACACCTTC
clone size: -; J gene: TRBJ2-1; V gene: TRBV29-1; D gene: TRBD1; CDR3 length: 14; CDR3 protein: CSVADRAAYNEQFF; CDR3 DNA: TGCAGCGTCGCCGACAGGGCCGCCTACAATGAGCAGTTCTTC
clone size: -; J gene: TRBJ2-5; V gene: TRBV6-5; D gene: -; CDR3 length: 13; CDR3 protein: CASSWPGRETQYF; CDR3 DNA: TGTGCCAGCAGTTGGCCAGGAAGGGAGACCCAGTACTTC
clone size: -; J gene: TRBJ1-5; V gene: TRBV4-3; D gene: -; CDR3 length: 13; CDR3 protein: CASSQSREQPQHF; CDR3 DNA: TGCGCCAGCAGCCAGAGCAGGGAGCAGCCCCAGCATTTT
clone size: -; J gene: TRBJ2-2; V gene: TRBV10-3; D gene: TRBD1; CDR3 length: 14; CDR3 protein: CAIRETGIHGELFF; CDR3 DNA: TGTGCCATCAGAGAGACAGGGATTCACGGGGAGCTGTTTTTT
clone size: once; J gene: TRBJ1-4; V gene: TRBV6-2/TRBV6-3; D gene: -; CDR3 length: 15; CDR3 protein: CASSYSRATNEKLFF; CDR3 DNA: TGTGCCAGCAGTTACTCGAGGGCAACTAATGAAAAACTGTTTTTT
clone size: -; J gene: TRBJ1-6; V gene: TRBV5-4; D gene: TRBD1; CDR3 length: 14; CDR3 protein: CASSFDRGNSPLHF; CDR3 DNA: TGTGCCAGCAGCTTTGACAGGGGGAATTCACCCCTCCACTTT
clone size: -; J gene: TRBJ1-2; V gene: TRBV13; D gene: -; CDR3 length: 14; CDR3 protein: CASSFGQQHYGYTF; CDR3 DNA: TGTGCCAGCAGCTTTGGTCAGCAGCACTATGGCTACACCTTC